The clone carrying this T cell receptor (beta chain) was seen many times. Its antigen is not identified. Germline V lookup: CDR1 MNHEY, CDR2 SVGEGT. The CDR3 is made up of 15 amino acids. The V end was cut by 7 bases, the J end by 3 bases, with 15 bases between. The sample comes from a study of molecular identifiers for immune sequencing clone quantification. Overall study findings and caveats: Highly expanded clone sizes could be underestimated through barcode sharing by identical TCR molecules. Researchers reportedly could pick up spiked Jurkat TCR RNA from one cell mixed into 1 million or so naive cells.

Sorted naive CD8 T cells were those defined as CD8+CD4-CCR7+CD45RA+. TCRdb analysed the PCR reads with MiXCR anew, one entry per CDR3 protein. The sample lists more than 450,000 distinct CDR3 sequences; roughly 23% were seen once. The genes are TRBV6-2 or TRBV6-3 and TRBJ1-4; D is unclear. The clonotype was recovered from a human donor in good health. Some libraries in this study had Jurkat cell RNA spiked in. Sequencing used naive CD8+ T cells from blood, with Jurkat cell RNA spiked in. Subset: FACS-sorted CD8+CD4-CCR7+CD45RA+ naive T cells. The CDR3 reads CASTTEGQANEKLFF. For the CDR3, the DNA is TGTGCCAGCACCACCGAAGGGCAAGCTAATGAAAAACTGTTTTTT.